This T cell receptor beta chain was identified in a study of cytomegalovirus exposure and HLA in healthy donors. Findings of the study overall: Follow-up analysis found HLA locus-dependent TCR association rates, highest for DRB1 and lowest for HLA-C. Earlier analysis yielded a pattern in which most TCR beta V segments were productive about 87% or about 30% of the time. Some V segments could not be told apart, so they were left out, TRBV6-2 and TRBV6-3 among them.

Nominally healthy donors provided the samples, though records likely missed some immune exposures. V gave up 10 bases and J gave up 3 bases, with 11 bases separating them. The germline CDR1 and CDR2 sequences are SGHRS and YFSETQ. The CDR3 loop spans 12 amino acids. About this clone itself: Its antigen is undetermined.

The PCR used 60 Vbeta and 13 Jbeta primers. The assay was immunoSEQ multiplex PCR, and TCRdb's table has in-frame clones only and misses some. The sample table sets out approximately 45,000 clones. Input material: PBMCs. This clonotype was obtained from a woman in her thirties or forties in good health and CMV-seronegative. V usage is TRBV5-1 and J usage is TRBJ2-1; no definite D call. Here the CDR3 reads CASRPNYNEQFF. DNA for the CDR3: TGCGCCTCCAGGCCGAACTACAATGAGCAGTTCTTC.